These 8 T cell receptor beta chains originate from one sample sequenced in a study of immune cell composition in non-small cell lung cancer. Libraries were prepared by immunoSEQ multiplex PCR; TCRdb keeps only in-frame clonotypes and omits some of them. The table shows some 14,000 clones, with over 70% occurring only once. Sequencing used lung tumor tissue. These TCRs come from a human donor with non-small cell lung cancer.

As DNA, the CDR3 is TGTGCCAGTAGTAAGGACAGGGAAATAGCTGAAGCTTTCTTT. It yields the protein CASSKDREIAEAFF. V and J are TRBV19 and TRBJ1-1; TRBD1 matches 8 bases. Germline V gene data show CDR1 as LNHDA and CDR2 as SQIVND (reference sequence). The CDR3 is 14 residues long. J was trimmed by 6 bases and V by 4 bases; bases with no gene match: 7.

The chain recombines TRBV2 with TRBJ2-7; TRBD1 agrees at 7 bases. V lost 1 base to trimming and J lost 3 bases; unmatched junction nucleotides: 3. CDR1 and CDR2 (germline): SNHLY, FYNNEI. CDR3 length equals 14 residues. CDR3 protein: CASSEEGAGYEQYF. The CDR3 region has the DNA TGTGCCAGCAGTGAAGAGGGGGCGGGCTACGAGCAGTACTTC. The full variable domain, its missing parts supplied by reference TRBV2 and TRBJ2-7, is EPEVTQTPSHQVTQMGQEVILRCVPISNHLYFYWYRQILGQKVEFLVSFYNNEISEKSEIFDDQFSVERPDGSNFTLKIRSTKLEDSAMYFCASSEEGAGYEQYFGPGTRLTVT.

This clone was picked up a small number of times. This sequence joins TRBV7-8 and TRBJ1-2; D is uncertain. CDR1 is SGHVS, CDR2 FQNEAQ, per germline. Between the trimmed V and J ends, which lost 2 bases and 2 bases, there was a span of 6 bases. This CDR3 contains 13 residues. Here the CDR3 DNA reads TGTGCCAGCAGCTTAACAGAAAACTATGGCTACACCTTC. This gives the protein CASSLTENYGYTF.

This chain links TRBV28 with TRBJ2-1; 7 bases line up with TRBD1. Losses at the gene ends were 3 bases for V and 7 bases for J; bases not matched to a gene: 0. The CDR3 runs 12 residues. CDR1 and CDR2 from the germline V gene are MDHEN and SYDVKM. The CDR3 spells CASSFRGNEQFF. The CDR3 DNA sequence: TGTGCCAGCAGTTTCAGGGGGAATGAGCAGTTCTTC.

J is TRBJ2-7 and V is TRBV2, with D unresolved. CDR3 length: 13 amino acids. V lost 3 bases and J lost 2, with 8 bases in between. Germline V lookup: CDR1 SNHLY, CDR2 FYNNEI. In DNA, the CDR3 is TGTGCCAGCAGTGATGGGCTTGCCTACGAGCAGTACTTC. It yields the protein CASSDGLAYEQYF.

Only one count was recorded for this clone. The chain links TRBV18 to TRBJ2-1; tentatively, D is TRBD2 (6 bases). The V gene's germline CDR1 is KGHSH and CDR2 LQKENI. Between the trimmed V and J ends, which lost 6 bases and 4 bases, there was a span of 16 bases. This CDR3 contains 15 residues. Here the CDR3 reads CASSGGLSEYNEQFF. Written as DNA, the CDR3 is TGTGCCAGCTCGGGGGGTCTTAGCGAGTACAATGAGCAGTTCTTC.

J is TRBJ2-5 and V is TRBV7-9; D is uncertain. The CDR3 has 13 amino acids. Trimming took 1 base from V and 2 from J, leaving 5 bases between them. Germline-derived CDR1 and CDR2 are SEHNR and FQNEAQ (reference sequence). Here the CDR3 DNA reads TGTGCCAGCAGCTTAGGGGTTCAAGAGACCCAGTACTTC. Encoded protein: CASSLGVQETQYF. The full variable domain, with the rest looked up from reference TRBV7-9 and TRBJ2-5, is DTGVSQNPRHKITKRGQNVTFRCDPISEHNRLYWYRQTLGQGPEFLTYFQNEAQLEKSRLLSDRFSAERPKGSFSTLEIQRTEQGDSAMYLCASSLGVQETQYFGPGTRLLVL.

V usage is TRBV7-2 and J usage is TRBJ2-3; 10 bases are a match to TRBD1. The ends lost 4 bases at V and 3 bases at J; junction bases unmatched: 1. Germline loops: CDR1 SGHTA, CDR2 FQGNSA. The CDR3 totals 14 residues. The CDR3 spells CASSWDRGTDTQYF. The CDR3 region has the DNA TGTGCCAGCAGCTGGGACAGGGGTACAGATACGCAGTATTTT.